The rows below give T cell receptor beta chains drawn from one sample of a study of cytomegalovirus exposure and HLA in healthy donors. Here immunoSEQ multiplex PCR was the method, and the copy in TCRdb shows in-frame clones only, minus some. The data show over 150,000 clones, almost 75% seen once. Sequencing was carried out using PBMCs. The receptors derive from a woman aged 30 to 39 in good health and CMV-seropositive. Both conserved end residues are part of each CDR3. The D gene is left open where the match is weak. Clone size is given for some rows only: seen once, a few or many times, or a class if the clone is expanded.

TRBJ2-7	TRBV14	.	TRBD2	CASSPLTAGTSGISYEQYF	TGTGCCAGCAGCCCTCTAACGGCGGGCACTAGCGGGATCTCCTACGAGCAGTACTTC
TRBJ1-1	TRBV28	.	.	CASKTATSGAFF	TGTGCCAGCAAAACTGCCACTTCCGGAGCTTTCTTT
TRBJ2-1	TRBV28	.	.	CASILSGSPVYEQFF	TGTGCCAGCATCTTAAGCGGGTCCCCTGTGTATGAGCAGTTCTTC
TRBJ2-1	TRBV28	.	TRBD2	CASSSRGSVGSNEQFF	TGTGCCAGCAGTTCTCGCGGGAGCGTGGGATCTAATGAGCAGTTCTTC
TRBJ1-1	TRBV28	.	TRBD1	CASSSIPGTGAFF	TGTGCCAGCAGTTCCATTCCCGGGACAGGGGCTTTCTTT
TRBJ1-2	TRBV5-1	few	TRBD1	CASSWADRGDYGYTF	TGCGCCAGCAGCTGGGCGGACAGGGGTGACTATGGCTACACCTTC
TRBJ1-2	TRBV5-5	.	TRBD1	CASSGGPRQGNYGYTF	TGTGCCAGCAGCGGTGGACCGAGACAGGGAAACTATGGCTACACCTTC
TRBJ2-1	TRBV27	.	TRBD1	CASSSGTGGVGEQFF	TGTGCCAGCAGTTCAGGGACAGGGGGCGTCGGGGAGCAGTTCTTC
TRBJ2-4	TRBV4-1	.	.	CASSQLQLAKNIQYF	TGCGCCAGCAGCCAACTACAGCTAGCCAAAAACATTCAGTACTTC
TRBJ1-1	TRBV10-2	.	TRBD1	CASSESTGESTEAFF	TGCGCCAGCAGTGAGTCGACAGGGGAGAGCACTGAAGCTTTCTTT
TRBJ2-6	TRBV28	.	.	CASSSPSGSGANVLTF	TGTGCCAGCAGTTCCCCATCAGGCTCTGGGGCCAACGTCCTGACTTTC
TRBJ1-6	TRBV5-6	.	TRBD1	CASSLDRGLGSPLHF	TGTGCCAGCAGCCTGGACAGGGGATTGGGTTCACCCCTCCACTTT
TRBJ2-3	TRBV15	.	.	CAGFLDLSTDTQYF	TGTGCAGGCTTCCTAGACTTAAGCACAGATACGCAGTATTTT
TRBJ2-3	TRBV27	.	TRBD1	CASSVDRGGTDTQYF	TGTGCCAGCAGCGTAGACAGGGGGGGCACAGATACGCAGTATTTT
TRBJ2-7	TRBV11-2	once	.	CASSLDGGIREQYF	TGTGCCAGCAGCTTAGATGGGGGGATCCGCGAGCAGTACTTC
TRBJ1-2	TRBV7-2	few	TRBD1	CASSTRDSILYGYTF	TGTGCCAGCAGCACCCGGGACAGTATCCTCTATGGCTACACCTTC
TRBJ2-1	TRBV19	.	TRBD2	CASTHERASGLISNEQFF	TGTGCCAGTACTCACGAGCGGGCTAGCGGACTTATATCAAATGAGCAGTTCTTC
TRBJ1-5	TRBV6-1	.	.	CASSENTPNQPQHF	TGTGCCAGCAGTGAAAACACGCCTAATCAGCCCCAGCATTTT
TRBJ2-1	TRBV10-1	.	TRBD2	CASSRLAGDSEQFF	TGCGCCAGCAGTCGACTAGCGGGAGATAGTGAGCAGTTCTTC
TRBJ2-1	TRBV11-3	.	TRBD2	CASSYGTSGNEQFF	TGTGCCAGCAGCTACGGGACTAGCGGGAATGAGCAGTTCTTC
TRBJ1-2	TRBV27	once	TRBD1	CASSPTGPNYGYTF	TGTGCCAGCAGCCCGACAGGGCCTAACTATGGCTACACCTTC
TRBJ2-6	TRBV5-1	.	.	CASSLNAGLTSGANVLTF	TGCGCCAGCAGCTTGAATGCAGGCTTAACCTCTGGGGCCAACGTCCTGACTTTC
TRBJ2-7	TRBV28	.	.	CASSTGSGYEQYF	TGTGCCAGCAGTACGGGTAGCGGCTACGAGCAGTACTTC
TRBJ2-3	TRBV10-3	.	.	CAISTSQADTQYF	TGTGCCATCAGTACCTCACAGGCGGATACGCAGTATTTT
TRBJ2-7	TRBV5-4	once	TRBD2	CASSTGLAGVNSYEQYF	TGTGCCAGCAGCACTGGACTAGCGGGAGTTAACTCCTACGAGCAGTACTTC
TRBJ2-2	TRBV21-1	.	.	CASSFRASSVRNTGELFF	TGTGCCAGCAGCTTTCGAGCGTCTAGCGTAAGGAACACCGGGGAGCTGTTTTTT
TRBJ2-1	TRBV7-9	.	TRBD1	CASSYPGTEFF	TGTGCCAGCAGTTACCCGGGGACAGAGTTCTTC
TRBJ2-7	TRBV5-1	.	TRBD2	CASSLSTSGRDVSYEQYF	TGCGCCAGCAGCTTGTCAACTAGCGGGAGGGATGTATCCTACGAGCAGTACTTC
TRBJ1-3	TRBV4-2	.	TRBD1	CASSQISRGQEDTIYF	TGTGCCAGCAGCCAAATCTCAAGGGGGCAGGAAGACACCATATATTTT
TRBJ2-7	TRBV28	.	.	CASRGGGPDLYEQYF	TGTGCCAGCAGGGGAGGGGGGCCCGACCTCTACGAGCAGTACTTC
TRBJ2-5	TRBV7-9	.	.	CASSLAPDSSQETQYF	TGTGCCAGCAGCTTAGCTCCGGACAGCTCCCAAGAGACCCAGTACTTC
TRBJ2-4	TRBV7-2	.	TRBD1	CASSPRDRGIDIQYF	TGTGCCAGCAGCCCGCGGGACAGGGGAATAGACATTCAGTACTTC
TRBJ2-7	TRBV11-3	.	TRBD2	CASSGGTSPPYEQYF	TGTGCCAGCAGCGGCGGGACTAGCCCACCCTACGAGCAGTACTTC
TRBJ2-1	TRBV27	few	.	CASSLSGGYNEQFF	TGTGCCAGCAGTTTATCGGGAGGCTACAATGAGCAGTTCTTC
TRBJ2-7	TRBV7-2	.	.	CASRISNGEQYF	TGTGCCAGCAGGATATCAAACGGAGAACAGTACTTC
TRBJ2-1	TRBV11-2	.	.	CASSGLMEQFF	TGTGCCAGCAGCGGCCTTATGGAGCAGTTCTTC
TRBJ2-7	TRBV6-5	.	TRBD2	CASSYSPGGGEQYF	TGTGCCAGCAGTTACTCACCGGGAGGAGGCGAGCAGTACTTC
TRBJ2-2	TRBV7-2	.	.	CASQAGGRGELFF	TGTGCCAGTCAGGCAGGGGGGCGCGGGGAGCTGTTTTTT
TRBJ2-1	TRBV19	.	.	CASSISTGGYNEQFF	TGTGCCAGTAGTATTTCAACAGGTGGATACAATGAGCAGTTCTTC
TRBJ2-5	TRBV5-1	once	TRBD2	CASSLDYGSGRWLLETQYF	TGCGCCAGCAGCTTGGATTATGGTAGCGGGAGATGGCTCTTAGAGACCCAGTACTTC
TRBJ2-4	TRBV5-4	.	.	CASSLSGFDMGSNIQYF	TGTGCCAGCAGCTTGTCAGGGTTCGATATGGGTTCCAACATTCAGTACTTC
TRBJ1-2	TRBV7-8	.	.	CASSLGGGNTNYGYTF	TGTGCCAGCAGCTTAGGGGGGGGCAACACTAACTATGGCTACACCTTC
TRBJ2-1	TRBV11-2	.	TRBD2	CASSRGLADHNEQFF	TGTGCCAGCAGCCGTGGACTAGCGGATCACAATGAGCAGTTCTTC
TRBJ2-5	TRBV4-2	once	.	CASSQAVGEETQYF	TGTGCCAGCAGCCAAGCCGTAGGGGAAGAGACCCAGTACTTC
TRBJ2-5	TRBV6-1	.	.	CASSGGPAETQYF	TGTGCCAGCAGTGGGGGCCCCGCCGAGACCCAGTACTTC
TRBJ2-1	TRBV21-1	.	.	CASSKDQNRSNEQFF	TGTGCCAGCAGCAAAGACCAGAACAGGAGCAATGAGCAGTTCTTC
TRBJ2-1	TRBV29-1	.	TRBD1	CSASSRDRLYNEQFF	TGCAGCGCTTCCTCCCGGGACAGGCTCTACAATGAGCAGTTCTTC
TRBJ1-2	TRBV7-9	once	TRBD1	CASKLLGDRNYGYTF	TGTGCCAGCAAATTACTAGGGGACAGAAACTATGGCTACACCTTC
TRBJ2-7	TRBV5-8	.	.	CASSLVGAREQYF	TGTGCCAGCAGCCTGGTGGGGGCGCGCGAGCAGTACTTC
TRBJ2-3	TRBV28	.	.	CASSPDRNTDTQYF	TGTGCCAGCAGTCCCGACAGAAACACAGATACGCAGTATTTT
TRBJ2-3	TRBV11-3	.	.	CASRGAGASTDTQYF	TGTGCCAGCCGGGGGGCGGGGGCTAGCACAGATACGCAGTATTTT
TRBJ2-7	TRBV7-2	few	TRBD2	CASSSPPGLAVYVQYF	TGTGCCAGCAGCTCTCCGCCGGGACTAGCGGTTTATGTGCAGTACTTC
TRBJ2-3	TRBV7-9	.	TRBD1	CASSSGQGAADTQYF	TGTGCCAGCAGCTCGGGACAGGGGGCCGCAGATACGCAGTATTTT
TRBJ2-4	TRBV28	.	.	CASSFGGASKNIQYF	TGTGCCAGCAGTTTTGGTGGGGCTAGTAAAAACATTCAGTACTTC